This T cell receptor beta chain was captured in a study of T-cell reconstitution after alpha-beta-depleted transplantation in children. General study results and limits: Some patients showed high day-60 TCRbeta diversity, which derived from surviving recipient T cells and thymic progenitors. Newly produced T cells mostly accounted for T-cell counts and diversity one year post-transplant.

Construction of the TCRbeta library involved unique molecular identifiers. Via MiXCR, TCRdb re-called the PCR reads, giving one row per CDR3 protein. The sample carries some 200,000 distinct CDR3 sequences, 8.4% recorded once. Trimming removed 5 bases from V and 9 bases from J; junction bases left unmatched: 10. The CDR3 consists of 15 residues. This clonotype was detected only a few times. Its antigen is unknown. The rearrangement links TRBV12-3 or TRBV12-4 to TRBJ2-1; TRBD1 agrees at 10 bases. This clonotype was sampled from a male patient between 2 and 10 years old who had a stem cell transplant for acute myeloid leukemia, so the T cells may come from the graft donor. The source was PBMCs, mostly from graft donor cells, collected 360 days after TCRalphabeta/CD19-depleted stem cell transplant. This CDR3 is CASSPGQGGGAEQFF. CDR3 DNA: TGTGCCAGCAGTCCCGGACAGGGGGGTGGTGCTGAGCAGTTCTTC.